These 8 T cell receptor beta chains were sequenced from one sample in a study of shared clonotypes between healthy human individuals. TCRdb's table, derived via immunoSEQ multiplex PCR, lists solely in-frame clones and lacks some. The sample carries over 950,000 clones, 77% recorded once. The specimen sequenced was memory CD4+ T cells from PBMCs. Subset in this sample: CD45RA-negative fraction. These receptors were obtained from a man between 18 and 35 years old in good health. Some clones in this sample may be carry-over from other donors' samples.

The rearrangement joins TRBV2 to TRBJ2-1; D not certain. The CDR3 contains 15 residues. The ends were cut back, 7 bases at V and 7 bases at J, with 20 bases in the middle. Germline CDR1 reads SNHLY; CDR2 reads FYNNEI. DNA of the CDR3: TGTGCCAGCAATCAAGAGGTGGGCAATTGGAATGAGCAGTTCTTC. It yields the protein CASNQEVGNWNEQFF. Drawing the rest from reference TRBV2 and TRBJ2-1, the complete variable domain is EPEVTQTPSHQVTQMGQEVILRCVPISNHLYFYWYRQILGQKVEFLVSFYNNEISEKSEIFDDQFSVERPDGSNFTLKIRSTKLEDSAMYFCASNQEVGNWNEQFFGPGTRLTVL.

The chain uses TRBV9 and TRBJ1-1; the D is unclear. The CDR3 has 13 residues. V lost 4 bases, J lost 1 base, and 8 bases lay in between. Germline V gene lookup returns CDR1 SGDLS and CDR2 YYNGEE. The DNA of the CDR3 is TGTGCCAGCAGCCTTCAGGAGAACACTGAAGCTTTCTTT. Translating gives CASSLQENTEAFF.

This clone was observed once. J is TRBJ2-5 and V is TRBV18; D gene uncertain. The CDR3 spans 13 residues. Per germline, CDR1 KGHSH and CDR2 LQKENI. The V and J ends lost 0 bases and 5 bases respectively, with 7 bases between them. DNA of the CDR3: TGTGCCAGCTCACCACCGGCTTGGGAGACCCAGTACTTC. This gives the protein CASSPPAWETQYF. The full variable domain, its missing parts supplied by reference TRBV18 and TRBJ2-5, is NAGVMQNPRHLVRRRGQEARLRCSPMKGHSHVYWYRQLPEEGLKFMVYLQKENIIDESGMPKERFSAEFPKEGPSILRIQQVVRGDSAAYFCASSPPAWETQYFGPGTRLLVL.

Note on this clone: Since a far larger clone is one base different, this is likely a read error. Additional DNA sequences in this sample encode the identical CDR3. The chain joins TRBV28 to TRBJ1-5; D might be TRBD1 (5 bases). Germline V gene sequence: CDR1 MDHEN, CDR2 SYDVKM. V dropped 6 bases and J dropped 2 bases, with 8 bases sitting between them. The CDR3 totals 13 residues. This CDR3 reads CASSRGGNQPQHF. The CDR3 bases are TGTGCCAGCAGCCGGGGCGGCAATCAGCCCCAGCATTTT.

This clone occurred many times. In the same sample, other DNA sequences code for this CDR3. The chain couples TRBV25-1 to TRBJ1-2, with D possibly being TRBD1 (5 bases). The germline V and J ends were trimmed by 0 bases and 3 bases, with 14 bases remaining between them. Germline V gene data show CDR1 as MGHDK and CDR2 as SYGVNS. There are 16 residues in the CDR3. The CDR3 sequence: CASSEYQQGGDYGYTF. The CDR3 coding sequence is TGTGCCAGCAGTGAATATCAGCAGGGCGGTGACTATGGCTACACCTTC.

Remarks on this clone: Possible read error: a much larger clone is one base away. The J gene is TRBJ1-5, the V gene TRBV6-1, with 7 bases fitting TRBD1. Germline V gives CDR1 MNHNS, CDR2 SASEGT. This CDR3 region has 15 residues. The V gene end was trimmed by 6 bases and the J gene end by 3 bases; junction bases not matched to a gene: 8. CDR3 sequence reads: CASSLGQVDNQPQHF. The CDR3 DNA reads TGTGCCAGCAGCCTAGGACAGGTCGACAATCAGCCCCAGCATTTT.

V usage is TRBV5-1 and J usage is TRBJ2-1; 10 nucleotides agree with TRBD2. This CDR3 spans 14 amino acids. V shed 4 bases and J 8 bases; nucleotides not matched to a gene: 6. Germline V CDR1 and CDR2: SGHRS, YFSETQ. CDR3 loop: CASSPSGSSYEQFF. The CDR3 region has the DNA TGCGCCAGCAGCCCTAGCGGGAGCTCCTATGAGCAGTTCTTC.

This sequence joins TRBV29-1 and TRBJ2-2; tentative D call: TRBD1 (7 bases). Germline-derived CDR1 and CDR2 are SQVTM and ANQGSEA. The CDR3 runs 14 residues. V was cut by 7 bases and J by 6 bases, with 18 bases left in between. This chain's CDR3 is CSGYRGGIAGELFF. CDR3 sequence (DNA): TGCAGCGGATACAGGGGAGGTATTGCCGGGGAGCTGTTTTTT.